This T cell receptor (beta chain) was captured in a study of technical replicates of blood from several donors. CDR1 and CDR2 from the germline V gene are SGDLS and YYNGEE. There are 15 residues in the CDR3. V trimming: 3 bases; J trimming: 7 bases; junction bases outside the gene matches: 8. Profiled with immunoSEQ multiplex PCR; TCRdb holds only in-frame clones, not every one. The sample includes about 70,000 clones, 90% to 95% of them seen just once. This TCR was recovered from a human donor in good health. The rearrangement joins TRBV9 to TRBJ2-7, with 12 bases lining up with TRBD2. Sequenced: T cells isolated from PBMCs. The CDR3 sequence is CASSARLAGAGEQYF. The CDR3 DNA sequence: TGTGCCAGCAGCGCTAGACTAGCGGGAGCGGGTGAGCAGTACTTC.